Listed here are 9 T cell receptor beta chains from one sample, sequenced in a study of shared T cell receptors in the human thymus. Measured with immunoSEQ multiplex PCR; TCRdb has only the in-frame clones, and not every one. In the table there are roughly 700,000 clones, 88% of which are singletons. These data were also filed under a second study, of human thymus T cells.

The sequenced sample was thymocytes. The receptors come from a boy in the first two years of life with a congenital heart defect.

CDR3 loop: CASSQANQRGTTDTQYF. In DNA, the CDR3 is TGTGCCAGCAGCCAAGCCAACCAGCGGGGGACCACAGATACGCAGTATTTT. The chain recombines TRBV4-2 with TRBJ2-3; 8 nucleotides line up with TRBD2. J gave up 2 bases and V 1 base, and 8 bases lay outside the gene matches. The V gene's germline CDR1 is LGHNA and CDR2 YNFKEQ. CDR3 size: 17 residues.

This chain joins TRBV27 and TRBJ1-3; 8 positions agree with TRBD1. CDR3 length equals 15 residues. V trimming: 4 bases; J trimming: 5 bases; junction bases outside the gene matches: 7. CDR1 is MNHEY and CDR2 is SMNVEV in the germline V gene (reference sequence). CDR3 in DNA: TGTGCCAGCAGTTCCCTGGGACAGGTGCGAAACACCATATATTTT. Its translation is CASSSLGQVRNTIYF.

This sequence joins TRBV4-3 and TRBJ2-3, with D maybe TRBD2 (5 bases). This CDR3 contains 21 residues. The germline V gene encodes CDR1 LGHNA and CDR2 YSLEER. V was shortened by 4 bases and J by 0 bases, with 29 bases between the two germline ends. The CDR3: CASSPLRRPRRSWGSTDTQYF. CDR3 DNA: TGCGCCAGCAGCCCTTTGAGGAGACCCCGGAGGAGTTGGGGTAGCACAGATACGCAGTATTTT.

The V gene is TRBV14, the J gene TRBJ2-2; 7 positions agree with TRBD1. V lost 4 bases and J lost 6; bases outside the gene matches: 17. The CDR3 loop spans 18 amino acids. Germline V gene data show CDR1 as SGHDN and CDR2 as FVKESK. The CDR3 sequence: CASSREHWSGQIAGELFF. The DNA of the CDR3 is TGTGCCAGCAGCCGGGAACATTGGTCGGGACAGATCGCCGGGGAGCTGTTTTTT. Full variable domain (outside the CDR3, taken from reference TRBV14 and TRBJ2-2): EAGVTQFPSHSVIEKGQTVTLRCDPISGHDNLYWYRRVMGKEIKFLLHFVKESKQDESGMPNNRFLAERTGGTYSTLKVQPAELEDSGVYFCASSREHWSGQIAGELFFGEGSRLTVL.

V gene TRBV4-2 combines with J gene TRBJ1-2, with 7 bases identical to TRBD1. The V segment lost 1 base and the J segment 8 bases; nucleotides outside the gene matches: 13. Germline V lookup: CDR1 LGHNA, CDR2 YNFKEQ. This CDR3 has 16 residues. This CDR3 is CASSQGGLRGPGGYTF. The DNA for the CDR3 is TGTGCCAGCAGCCAAGGGGGCCTGAGGGGGCCGGGAGGCTACACCTTC.

The chain recombines TRBV28 with TRBJ2-7; no firm D call. This CDR3 has 14 residues. Germline V CDR1 and CDR2: MDHEN, SYDVKM. V lost 2 bases to trimming and J lost 2 bases, with 10 bases between them. This CDR3 reads CASSLDTSPYEQYF. The CDR3 DNA sequence: TGTGCCAGCAGTTTAGACACGTCCCCCTACGAGCAGTACTTC.

This chain connects TRBV7-4 to TRBJ2-2; no reliable D call. The CDR3 contains 17 residues. CDR1 SGHVT and CDR2 SQSDAQ come from the germline V gene. Trimming took off 3 bases at V and 4 bases at J, with 18 bases between the two ends. The CDR3 bases are TGTGCCAGCAGCTTCAAGACGGTTCTACCGGGCACCGGGGAGCTGTTTTTT. It codes for CASSFKTVLPGTGELFF.

The CDR3 reads CASSLTSTDTQYF. CDR3 coding DNA: TGCGCCAGCAGCCTGACTAGCACAGATACGCAGTATTTT. The rearrangement uses TRBV5-1 and TRBJ2-3; D ambiguous. V dropped 4 bases and J dropped 0 bases, with 6 bases sitting between them. The CDR3 covers 13 residues. Germline V lookup: CDR1 SGHRS, CDR2 YFSETQ.

This clone occurred a few times. This sequence joins TRBV4-3 and TRBJ2-1; 9 bases map to TRBD2. Germline V gene lookup returns CDR1 LGHNA and CDR2 YSLEER. Trimming took 0 bases from V and 8 from J; bases not matched to a gene: 11. The CDR3 has 17 amino acids. CDR3 sequence reads: CASSQEVGREGRYEQFF. CDR3 DNA: TGCGCCAGCAGCCAAGAGGTAGGGCGGGAGGGAAGGTATGAGCAGTTCTTC.